Sequencing of this T cell receptor beta chain was carried out in a study of Graves' ophthalmopathy and Graves' hyperthyroidism. For the study at large: Absence of ophthalmopathy within 18 months of follow-up defined stable hyperthyroidism.

This clonotype has just a few counts. The CDR3 runs to 13 residues. The germline V gene has CDR1 DFQATT and CDR2 SNEGSKA (reference sequence). V lost 5 bases and J lost 9, with 19 bases in between. Scientists amplified the TCR beta CDR3 regions from RNA transcripts. Second-round multiplex PCR followed a first-round RT-PCR using HTBI primers. TCRdb used MiXCR to reprocess the multiplex PCR reads, holding one entry per CDR3 protein. The sample shows around 1.1 million distinct CDR3 sequences, about 35% of them seen only once. People with hyperthyroidism were aged 18 to 65 and newly diagnosed, under 2 months' duration.

Sequenced input: peripheral blood or thyroid tissue (not recorded which). The receptor was derived from an adult man with Graves' hyperthyroidism. V is TRBV20-1 and J is TRBJ1-2; D is uncertain. The CDR3: CSASPGSWDSYTF. In DNA, the CDR3 is TGCAGTGCTTCCCCAGGATCGTGGGATAGCTACACCTTC.